This record covers a single TCR beta chain. This sample was included in a study of shared clonotypes between healthy human individuals. Measured with immunoSEQ multiplex PCR; TCRdb has only the in-frame clones, and not every one. The sample yields 2 million to 3 million clones, roughly 93% seen once. This sequence was found in a man aged 18 to 29 in good health. Some clones in this sample may be carry-over from other donors' samples. Source material: naive CD4+ T cells from PBMCs. Subset denoted: CD45RA+ positively selected.

In DNA form, the CDR3 reads TGTGCCAGCAGCTTAGCCAGCGGGCCGAACACCGGGGAGCTGTTTTTT. Residues: CASSLASGPNTGELFF. The chain has TRBV7-6 and TRBJ2-2; D might be TRBD2 (6 bases). This CDR3 is built from 16 residues. CDR1 SGHVS and CDR2 FNYEAQ come from the germline V gene. V lost 0 bases, J lost 0 bases, and 8 bases lay in between.